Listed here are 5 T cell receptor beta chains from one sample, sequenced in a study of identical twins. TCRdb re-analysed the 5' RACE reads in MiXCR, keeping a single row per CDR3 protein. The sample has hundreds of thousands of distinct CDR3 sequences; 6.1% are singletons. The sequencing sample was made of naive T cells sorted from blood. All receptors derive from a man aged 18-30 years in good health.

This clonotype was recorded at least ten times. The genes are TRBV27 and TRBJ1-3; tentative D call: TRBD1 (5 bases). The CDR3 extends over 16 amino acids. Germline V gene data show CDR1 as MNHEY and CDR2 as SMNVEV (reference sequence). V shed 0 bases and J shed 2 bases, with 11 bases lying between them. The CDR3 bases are TGTGCCAGCAGTTTATCGATCAGGGTACCTGGAAACACCATATATTTT. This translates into CASSLSIRVPGNTIYF.

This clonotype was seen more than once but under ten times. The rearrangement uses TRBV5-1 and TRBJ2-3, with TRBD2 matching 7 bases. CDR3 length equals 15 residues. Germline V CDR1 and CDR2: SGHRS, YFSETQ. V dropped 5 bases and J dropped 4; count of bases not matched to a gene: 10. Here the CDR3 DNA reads TGCGCCAGCAGAGGTGGCGGGAGTGTAGCAGATACGCAGTATTTT. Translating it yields CASRGGGSVADTQYF.

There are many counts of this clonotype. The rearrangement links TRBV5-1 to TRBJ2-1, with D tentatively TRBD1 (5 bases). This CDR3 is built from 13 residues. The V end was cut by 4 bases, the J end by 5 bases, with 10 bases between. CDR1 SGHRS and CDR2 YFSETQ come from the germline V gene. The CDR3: CASSILTDNEQFF. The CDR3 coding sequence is TGCGCCAGCAGCATATTGACAGACAATGAGCAGTTCTTC.

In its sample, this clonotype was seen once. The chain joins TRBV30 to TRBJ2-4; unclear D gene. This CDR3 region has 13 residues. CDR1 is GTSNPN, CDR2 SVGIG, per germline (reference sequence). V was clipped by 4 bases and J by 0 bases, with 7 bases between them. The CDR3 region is CAWTSLAKNIQYF. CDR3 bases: TGTGCCTGGACCAGTCTAGCCAAAAACATTCAGTACTTC.

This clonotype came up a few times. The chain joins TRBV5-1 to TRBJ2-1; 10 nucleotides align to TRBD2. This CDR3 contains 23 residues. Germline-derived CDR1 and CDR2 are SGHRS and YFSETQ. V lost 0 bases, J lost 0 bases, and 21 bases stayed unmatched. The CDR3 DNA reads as TGCGCCAGCAGCTTGGGTGCCCCGACAGACCTAGCGGGAGTATTAAGCTCCTACAATGAGCAGTTCTTC. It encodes CASSLGAPTDLAGVLSSYNEQFF.